The 28 T cell receptor beta chains below come from one sample, sequenced in a study of CD8 T cell repertoires and HIV-1 epitope variants. These receptors have no identified antigens. Libraries were prepared by immunoSEQ multiplex PCR; TCRdb keeps only in-frame clonotypes and omits some of them. The table records a few thousand clones, 55% to 80% of them present only once. The sample comprised cultured CD8+ T cells derived from PBMCs. These receptors all stem from a male donor with HIV.

The chain couples TRBV30 to TRBJ1-1; no clear D gene. The length of the CDR3 is 17 residues. V lost 0 bases to trimming and J lost 0 bases, with 17 bases between them. CDR1 and CDR2 from the germline V gene are GTSNPN and SVGIG (reference sequence). The CDR3 loop is CAWSVQDFHSLNTEAFF. Written as DNA, the CDR3 is TGTGCCTGGAGTGTACAAGACTTCCACTCATTGAACACTGAAGCTTTCTTT. The variable domain in full, completed from reference TRBV30 and TRBJ1-1, reads SQTIHQWPATLVQPVGSPLSLECTVEGTSNPNLYWYRQAAGRGLQLLFYSVGIGQISSEVPQNLSASRPQDRQFILSSKKLLLSDSGFYLCAWSVQDFHSLNTEAFFGQGTRLTVV.

The chain joins TRBV28 to TRBJ1-1; D is possibly TRBD1 (5 bases). V shed 3 bases and J shed 5 bases, with 13 bases lying between them. The germline V gene has CDR1 MDHEN and CDR2 SYDVKM. The CDR3 contains 14 residues. CDR3 sequence: CASSFKQERTEAFF. The CDR3, as DNA: TGTGCCAGCAGTTTTAAACAGGAAAGAACTGAAGCTTTCTTT.

The chain recombines TRBV7-2 with TRBJ2-7; D possibly matches TRBD1 or TRBD2 (5 bases each). Germline assignment: CDR1 SGHTA and CDR2 FQGNSA. This CDR3 region has 15 residues. Trimming took 5 bases from V and 0 from J, leaving 14 bases between them. The CDR3 loop is CASSTGSGTSYEQYF. DNA of the CDR3: TGTGCCAGCAGCACCGGTTCCGGGACCTCCTACGAGCAGTACTTC.

The J gene is TRBJ1-4, the V gene TRBV6-5; D is perhaps TRBD1 (6 bases). The CDR3 runs 13 residues. From germline, CDR1 is MNHEY and CDR2 SVGAGI. The V and J ends lost 6 bases and 8 bases respectively, with 13 bases between them. DNA of the CDR3: TGTGCCAGCAGACAGGGAATCGGAGAAAAACTGTTTTTT. Its translation: CASRQGIGEKLFF.

There are a few counts of this clone. This rearrangement joins TRBV19 to TRBJ2-1, with D perhaps TRBD2 (5 bases). The ends were cut back, 6 bases at V and 0 bases at J, with 9 bases in the middle. CDR1 is LNHDA and CDR2 is SQIVND in the germline V gene (reference sequence). The CDR3 totals 14 residues. The CDR3 region is CASREVPSYNEQFF. CDR3 DNA sequence: TGTGCCAGTAGGGAGGTTCCCTCCTACAATGAGCAGTTCTTC.

This clone was counted only a few times. This chain joins TRBV2 and TRBJ1-5; D unclear. The CDR3 consists of 13 residues. Germline CDR1 SNHLY, CDR2 FYNNEI. V lost 8 bases to trimming and J lost 7 bases, with 15 bases between them. CDR3 in amino acids: CASRYEGEQPQHF. CDR3 DNA sequence: TGTGCCAGCCGATACGAGGGCGAACAGCCCCAGCATTTT.

V is TRBV9 and J is TRBJ2-1; maybe TRBD1 (5 bases). CDR1 is SGDLS and CDR2 is YYNGEE in the germline V gene. The CDR3 consists of 15 residues. The ends were cut back, 0 bases at V and 6 bases at J, with 13 bases in the middle. For the CDR3, the DNA is TGTGCCAGCAGCGTAGATCCAGGGAACGTCAATGAGCAGTTCTTC. Residues: CASSVDPGNVNEQFF.

This sequence joins TRBV9 and TRBJ2-7; 9 nucleotides align to TRBD1. J gave up 5 bases and V 1 base, and 10 bases lay outside the gene matches. CDR1 SGDLS and CDR2 YYNGEE come from the germline V gene. There are 16 residues in the CDR3. In DNA form, the CDR3 reads TGTGCCAGCAGCGTACACCGGGACAGGGTTACCCACGAGCAGTACTTC. Translating it yields CASSVHRDRVTHEQYF.

By share, this clone ranks as large. The chain recombines TRBV4-3 with TRBJ1-2; D uncertain. In germline, CDR1 is LGHNA, CDR2 YSLEER. CDR3 length equals 16 residues. Between the trimmed V and J ends, which lost 0 bases and 3 bases, there was a span of 14 bases. The CDR3 DNA reads TGCGCCAGCAGCCAAGATCCCGTCGAACTCGACTATGGCTACACCTTC. Its translation is CASSQDPVELDYGYTF.

This sequence joins TRBV9 and TRBJ2-2; TRBD2 agrees at 9 bases. In germline, CDR1 is SGDLS, CDR2 YYNGEE. This CDR3 has 13 residues. J was trimmed by 6 bases and V by 4 bases; bases with no gene match: 1. The CDR3 here is CASSRGGAGELFF. As DNA, the CDR3 is TGTGCCAGCAGCCGCGGGGGGGCCGGGGAGCTGTTTTTT. The complete variable domain, with remaining parts taken from reference TRBV9 and TRBJ2-2, reads DSGVTQTPKHLITATGQRVTLRCSPRSGDLSVYWYQQSLDQGLQFLIQYYNGEERAKGNILERFSAQQFPDLHSELNLSSLELGDSALYFCASSRGGAGELFFGEGSRLTVL.

In this sample, this clone turned up a few times. The CDR3 spells CASSLDSSYEQYF. CDR3 sequence (DNA): TGTGCCAGCAGTTTGGACAGCTCCTACGAGCAGTACTTC. The chain employs TRBV28 and TRBJ2-7; the D gene is possibly TRBD1 (6 bases). Germline V lookup: CDR1 MDHEN, CDR2 SYDVKM. This CDR3 comprises 13 residues. Trimming took 3 bases from V and 0 from J, leaving 6 bases between them.

As concerns this clone: A junction boundary mismatches the germline segment, possibly from a read error. The chain recombines TRBV7-7 with TRBJ2-3; no reliable D call. There are 13 residues in the CDR3. Looked up from germline, CDR1 is SSHAT and CDR2 is FNYEAQ (reference sequence). The CDR3 loop reads CASSLEGTDTQYF. Here the CDR3 DNA reads TGTGCTAGCAGCTTAGAAGGCACAGATACGCAGTATTTT.

The V call is TRBV19, the J call TRBJ1-2; maybe TRBD1 (6 bases). The CDR3 has 12 residues. CDR1 and CDR2 (germline): LNHDA, SQIVND (reference sequence). Deletions cut 7 bases from V and 8 bases from J, with 14 bases between. The CDR3 loop is CASIGQGYGYTF. CDR3 bases: TGTGCCAGTATTGGCCAGGGGTACGGCTACACCTTC.

A few counts support this clone. The genes are TRBV5-4 and TRBJ1-1; D gene unclear. The CDR3 has 13 amino acids. Germline lookup yields CDR1 SGHNT and CDR2 YYREEE (reference sequence). Trimming stripped 0 bases from V and 3 bases from J, with 6 bases between. The CDR3 DNA reads TGTGCCAGCAGCTTGGCGTCTTACACTGAAGCTTTCTTT. Protein sequence: CASSLASYTEAFF.

The chain employs TRBV9 and TRBJ2-2, with 9 nucleotides matching TRBD2. CDR3 size: 16 residues. V was clipped by 6 bases and J by 7 bases; unmatched bases: 13. Germline CDR1 reads SGDLS; CDR2 reads YYNGEE. The CDR3 bases are TGTGCCAGCACCCCCCATGGCGGGGGGGCAGACGGGGAGCTGTTTTTT. It codes for CASTPHGGGADGELFF.

This rearrangement joins TRBV9 to TRBJ2-3; 10 nucleotides match TRBD2. After removal of 3 bases from V and 5 bases from J, the junction contained 9 bases not matched to a gene. The V gene's germline CDR1 is SGDLS and CDR2 YYNGEE. CDR3 length: 16 residues. For the CDR3, the DNA is TGTGCCAGCAGCGGAGCGGGAGGGCAATTTGGAGATACGCAGTATTTT. Encoded protein: CASSGAGGQFGDTQYF.

The chain links TRBV9 to TRBJ1-1, with TRBD1 as a possible D gene (6 bases). The length of the CDR3 is 14 residues. Between the trimmed V and J ends, which lost 4 bases and 8 bases, there was a span of 18 bases. CDR1 is SGDLS, CDR2 YYNGEE, per germline. This CDR3 reads CASSRQGGTSEAFF. In DNA, the CDR3 is TGTGCCAGCAGCCGTCAAGGGGGGACGTCAGAAGCTTTCTTT.

The CDR3 spells CASSALSNTGELFF. In DNA form, the CDR3 reads TGTGCCAGCAGTGCTCTCTCGAACACCGGGGAGCTGTTTTTT. V usage is TRBV6-1 and J usage is TRBJ2-2; D not resolved. Germline assignment: CDR1 MNHNS and CDR2 SASEGT. The CDR3 spans 14 residues. The germline V and J ends were trimmed by 4 bases and 0 bases, with 6 bases remaining between them.

This chain joins TRBV6-5 and TRBJ1-2, with 7 bases lining up with TRBD1. The CDR3 extends over 14 amino acids. Germline-derived CDR1 and CDR2 are MNHEY and SVGAGI. V was pared by 0 bases and J by 6 bases, with 4 bases of the junction left unmatched. Here the CDR3 DNA reads TGTGCCAGCAGTTACTCAGGGACAGTGGATGGCTACACCTTC. Translated: CASSYSGTVDGYTF.

The chain is built from TRBV19 and TRBJ1-1; D might be TRBD1 (5 bases). CDR1 and CDR2 (germline): LNHDA, SQIVND (reference sequence). Trimming cost V 3 bases and J 5 bases, with 13 bases left between them. The CDR3 runs to 14 residues. The CDR3 DNA is TGTGCCAGTAGTATCTCGGGGGGTCGGACTGAAGCTTTCTTT. Residues: CASSISGGRTEAFF.

This chain joins TRBV5-4 and TRBJ1-2; D gene unclear. The V gene lost 1 base and the J gene lost 5 bases, with 15 bases spanning the gap. Germline V gene lookup returns CDR1 SGHNT and CDR2 YYREEE (reference sequence). The CDR3 runs to 15 residues. In nucleotides, the CDR3 is TGTGCCAGCAGCTTGCGGGAAGTCACTATTTATGGCTACACCTTC. Translating gives CASSLREVTIYGYTF.

The V call is TRBV7-8, the J call TRBJ2-7; perhaps TRBD1 as D (5 bases). Germline assignment: CDR1 SGHVS and CDR2 FQNEAQ. V lost 5 bases to trimming and J lost 7 bases, with 18 bases between them. The CDR3 has 14 amino acids. CDR3 in DNA: TGTGCCAGCAGCGCGGACAAGGGTGTGTTAGAGCAGTACTTC. It is translated as CASSADKGVLEQYF.

The chain has TRBV4-3 and TRBJ2-1, with 10 bases matching TRBD2. CDR3 length equals 16 residues. Germline V lookup: CDR1 LGHNA, CDR2 YSLEER. Trimming at V came to 0 bases and at J to 9 bases, leaving 8 bases not matched to a gene. The CDR3: CASSQDTSGGASEQFF. In DNA form, the CDR3 reads TGCGCCAGCAGCCAAGATACAAGCGGGGGGGCAAGTGAGCAGTTCTTC.

The rearrangement joins TRBV19 to TRBJ1-1; D is undetermined. Trimming took off 10 bases at V and 5 bases at J, with 23 bases between the two ends. The CDR3 runs 15 residues. Per the germline V gene, CDR1 is LNHDA and CDR2 is SQIVND (reference sequence). Here the CDR3 reads CATSGSTTSDTEAFF. CDR3 sequence (DNA): TGTGCCACTTCGGGAAGTACGACGTCCGATACTGAAGCTTTCTTT.

The chain recombines TRBV19 with TRBJ1-5; 7 nucleotides line up with TRBD1. Trimming cost V 7 bases and J 2 bases; bases outside gene matches: 14. Germline CDR1 is LNHDA and CDR2 is SQIVND (reference sequence). The CDR3 contains 17 residues. CDR3 loop: CASTSGTVGAGNQPQHF. The CDR3 region has the DNA TGTGCCAGTACCTCCGGGACAGTGGGGGCCGGCAATCAGCCCCAGCATTTT.

This clone has just one count. In DNA form, the CDR3 reads TGTGCCAGCAGCCATGGGACAGGGGCTGGGAACACTGAAGCTTTCTTT. It translates to CASSHGTGAGNTEAFF. The gene calls are TRBV13 and TRBJ1-1, with 10 bases aligning to TRBD1. CDR1 PRHDT and CDR2 FYEKMQ come from the germline V gene (reference sequence). There are 16 residues in the CDR3. V was pared by 5 bases and J by 1 base, with 7 bases of the junction left unmatched.

The chain links TRBV28 to TRBJ2-5, with 11 bases lining up with TRBD2. The V and J ends lost 5 bases and 2 bases, in that order; junction bases with no gene match: 7. Germline V gene sequence: CDR1 MDHEN, CDR2 SYDVKM. This CDR3 comprises 16 residues. CDR3 bases: TGTGCCAGCAGTCCTTTTAGCGGGAGGGCGCAAGAGACCCAGTACTTC. Protein sequence: CASSPFSGRAQETQYF.

J is TRBJ1-1 and V is TRBV4-3, with D uncertain. V gave up 0 bases and J gave up 1 base, with 6 bases separating them. From germline, CDR1 is LGHNA and CDR2 YSLEER. This CDR3 is built from 14 residues. As DNA, the CDR3 is TGCGCCAGCAGCCAAGATCCGAAGAACACTGAAGCTTTCTTT. Its translation: CASSQDPKNTEAFF.